This T cell receptor beta chain was obtained from a study of blood T cell repertoires in COVID-19. Germline V gives CDR1 DFQATT, CDR2 SNEGSKA (reference sequence). This CDR3 spans 10 amino acids. Trimming left V 5 bases short and J 5 bases short, with 6 bases between. As originally analysed: Scientists estimated how many nucleated cells there were by amplifying reference gene primers. Profiled with immunoSEQ multiplex PCR; TCRdb holds only in-frame clones, not every one. V, J and clone size are those of that table, while D and trimming were read from the DNA. Among under 250,000 clones listed, roughly 89% were seen once.

The V and J genes are TRBV20-1 and TRBJ2-5; D remains unclear. The material sequenced was peripheral blood. This TCR derives from a man between 60 and 75 years old who had recovered from COVID-19. The CDR3 sequence is CSALGETQYF. In DNA, the CDR3 is TGCAGTGCTCTCGGGGAGACCCAGTACTTC.